This T cell receptor beta chain came from a study of blood T cells in healthy people across ages. Study observations and caveats: Not knowing donor CMV status may have confounded expanded clonotype changes.

Worth noting for this clonotype: What it binds is not known.

The use of a sample-barcoded 5' primer and a J-beta primer mix characterized a second PCR of roughly 7 to 11 cycles. TCRdb re-called the 5' RACE reads with MiXCR, one entry per CDR3 protein. This table holds fewer than 800,000 distinct CDR3 sequences, approximately 29% found once. The CDR3 contains 15 residues. Trimming shortened V by 1 base and J by 4 bases, and 13 bases separated the two germline ends. Per the germline V gene, CDR1 is MNHEY and CDR2 is SVGEGT. No fewer than 7 million PBMCs went into each sample. The sequence was obtained from a woman aged 80 or over in good health. The sequencing sample was made of blood. V gene TRBV6-2 or TRBV6-3 combines with J gene TRBJ2-5, with D possibly TRBD1 on 6 matching bases. DNA for the CDR3: TGTGCCAGCAGTTACTTGAATGGGGGCGCAGAGACCCAGTACTTC. Its translation: CASSYLNGGAETQYF.